This T cell receptor (beta chain) stems from a study of blood T cell repertoires in COVID-19. Overall study: Researchers got acute and convalescent COVID-19 samples from the United States, Italy and Spain. T cells, B-cell-depleted T cells, or PBMCs provided the cDNA or gDNA that served as material.

The CDR3 runs to 15 residues. Germline assignment: CDR1 MGHRA and CDR2 YSYEKL. V gave up 3 bases and J gave up 6 bases; unmatched junction bases: 6. In the original analysis: For nucleated cells, counts were estimated from reference gene primer amplification. Libraries were prepared by immunoSEQ multiplex PCR; TCRdb keeps only in-frame clonotypes and omits some of them. V and J calls and clone size are given by that table; D and trimming were obtained from the DNA. Of approximately 260,000 clones listed, roughly 88% are singletons. Specimen: peripheral blood. The receptor was derived from a woman between 70 and 85 years old with COVID-19, enrolled during active disease. The genes are TRBV4-1 and TRBJ1-4; 8 positions agree with TRBD1. This CDR3 reads CASSQEGQVYEKLFF. In nucleotides, the CDR3 is TGCGCCAGCAGCCAGGAGGGACAGGTCTATGAAAAACTGTTTTTT.